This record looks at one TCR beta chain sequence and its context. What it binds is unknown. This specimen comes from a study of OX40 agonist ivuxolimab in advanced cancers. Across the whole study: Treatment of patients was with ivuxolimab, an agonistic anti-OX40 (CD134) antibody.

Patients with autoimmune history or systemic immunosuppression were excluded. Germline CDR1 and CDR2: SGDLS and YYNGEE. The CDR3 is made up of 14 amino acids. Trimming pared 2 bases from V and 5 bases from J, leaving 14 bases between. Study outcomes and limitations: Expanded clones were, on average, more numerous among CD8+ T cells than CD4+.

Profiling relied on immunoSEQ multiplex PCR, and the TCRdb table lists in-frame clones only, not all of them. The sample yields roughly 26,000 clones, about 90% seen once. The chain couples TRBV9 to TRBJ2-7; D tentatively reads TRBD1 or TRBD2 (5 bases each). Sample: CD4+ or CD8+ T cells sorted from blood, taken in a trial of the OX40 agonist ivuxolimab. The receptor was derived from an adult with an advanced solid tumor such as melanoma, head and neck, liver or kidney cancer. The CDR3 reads CASSVGVGLNEQYF. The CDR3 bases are TGTGCCAGCAGCGTGGGGGTTGGGTTAAACGAGCAGTACTTC.